Listed below are T cell receptor beta chains from one sample, sequenced in a study of T cells in Graves' hyperthyroidism and ophthalmopathy. TCRdb re-analysed the multiplex PCR reads in MiXCR, keeping a single row per CDR3 protein. Among hundreds of thousands of distinct CDR3 sequences, around 14% were seen once, and the ten largest hold 9% to 9.5%. The sample was blood. The receptors stem from a woman aged 18-29 years with Graves' hyperthyroidism. Both conserved end residues are part of each CDR3. D genes are given only for firm matches. Clone size is shown for a subset of rows, as once, few, many or a class of expanded clone.

j_call	d_call	clone_size	v_call	cdr3_nt	cdr3_aa
TRBJ2-2	NA	many	TRBV2	TGTGCCAGCGCCGCTAGCAGTAACACCGGGGAGCTGTTTTTT	CASAASSNTGELFF
TRBJ1-1	NA	many	TRBV15	TGTGCCACCAGCAGAGGAGGGGTTAACACTGAAGCTTTCTTT	CATSRGGVNTEAFF
TRBJ1-4	NA	few	TRBV28	TGTGCCAGCTTTAAAAGGGACGGTAATGAAAAACTGTTTTTT	CASFKRDGNEKLFF
TRBJ2-7	NA	NA	TRBV6-2/TRBV6-3	TGTGCCAGCAGGGGGCAAGGACGTCAGACCTACGAGCAGTACTTC	CASRGQGRQTYEQYF
TRBJ2-3	TRBD2	many	TRBV30	TGTGCCTGGAGACTTAGCGGGAGGGTTCAAGCAGATACGCAGTATTTT	CAWRLSGRVQADTQYF
TRBJ2-3	NA	many	TRBV20-1	TGCAGTGCTAGCCCCTATAGGGGGATCACAGATACGCAGTATTTT	CSASPYRGITDTQYF
TRBJ2-5	TRBD2	few	TRBV6-4	TGTGCCAGCATCTTTAGCGGGGGAAAAGAGACCCAGTACTTC	CASIFSGGKETQYF
TRBJ2-6	NA	NA	TRBV20-1	TGCAGTGCTAGATCCGACCTTCTCTCTGGGGCCAACGTCCTGACTTTC	CSARSDLLSGANVLTF
TRBJ1-2	NA	many	TRBV6-1	TGTGCCAGAAGTGCCTACAGTAACTATGGCTACACCTTC	CARSAYSNYGYTF
TRBJ1-1	NA	many	TRBV5-1	TGCGCCAGCAGCTTTGAGGGATTAGCTGAAGCTTTCTTT	CASSFEGLAEAFF
TRBJ2-2	NA	once	TRBV7-6	TGTGCCAGCAGCTTATTTTACAGACCCTCGAACACCGGGGAGCTGTTTTTT	CASSLFYRPSNTGELFF
TRBJ1-2	NA	few	TRBV9	TGTGCCAGCAGCGTAGGGGGCGAAGGCTACACCTTC	CASSVGGEGYTF
TRBJ2-3	TRBD2	many	TRBV28	TGTGCCAGCAGTCCCGGACTAGCGTATTCCCCCGACACAGATACGCAGTATTTT	CASSPGLAYSPDTDTQYF
TRBJ1-4	NA	NA	TRBV2	TGTGCCAGCGGCCGCGCGGGGGCTAATGAAAAACTGTTTTTT	CASGRAGANEKLFF
TRBJ1-5	NA	NA	TRBV5-5	TGTGCCAGCAGCTTCGGGGGGATTACGATTGGCAATCAGCCCCAGCATTTT	CASSFGGITIGNQPQHF